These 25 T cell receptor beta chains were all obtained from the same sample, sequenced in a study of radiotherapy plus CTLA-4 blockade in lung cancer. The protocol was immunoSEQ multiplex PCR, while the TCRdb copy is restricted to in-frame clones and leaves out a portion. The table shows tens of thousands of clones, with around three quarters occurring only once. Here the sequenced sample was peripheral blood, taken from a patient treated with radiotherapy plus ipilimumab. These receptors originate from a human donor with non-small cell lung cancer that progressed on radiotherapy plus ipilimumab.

CDR3 coding DNA: TGTGCCAGCAGTTACTCAAGGACGGCTGGCTACACCTTC. Its translation: CASSYSRTAGYTF. This rearrangement joins TRBV6-5 to TRBJ1-2, with no clear D. Germline assignment: CDR1 MNHEY and CDR2 SVGAGI. V lost 0 bases, J lost 7 bases, and 9 bases lay in between. This CDR3 has 13 amino acids.

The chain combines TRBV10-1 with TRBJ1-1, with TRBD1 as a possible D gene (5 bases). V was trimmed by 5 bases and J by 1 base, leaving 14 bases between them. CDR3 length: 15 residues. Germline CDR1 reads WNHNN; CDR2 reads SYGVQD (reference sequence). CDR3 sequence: CASSLSAGWNTEAFF. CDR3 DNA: TGCGCCAGCAGTCTATCGGCAGGGTGGAACACTGAAGCTTTCTTT.

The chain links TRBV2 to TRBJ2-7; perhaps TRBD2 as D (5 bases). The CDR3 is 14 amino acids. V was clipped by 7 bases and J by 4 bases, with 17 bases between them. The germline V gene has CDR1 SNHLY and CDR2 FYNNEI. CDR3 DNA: TGTGCCAGCATAGAATACTCTGGGGAGTACGAGCAGTACTTC. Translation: CASIEYSGEYEQYF.

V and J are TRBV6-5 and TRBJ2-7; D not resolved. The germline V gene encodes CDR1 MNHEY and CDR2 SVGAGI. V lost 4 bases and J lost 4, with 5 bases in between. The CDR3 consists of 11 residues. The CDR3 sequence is CASSSQYEQYF. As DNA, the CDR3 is TGTGCCAGCAGTTCACAATACGAGCAGTACTTC.

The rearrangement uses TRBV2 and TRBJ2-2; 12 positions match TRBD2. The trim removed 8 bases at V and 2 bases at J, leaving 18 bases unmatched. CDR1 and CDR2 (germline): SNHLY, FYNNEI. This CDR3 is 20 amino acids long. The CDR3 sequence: CASRGLRGSSGRANTGELFF. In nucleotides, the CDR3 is TGTGCCAGCCGGGGTCTTCGCGGGTCTAGCGGGAGGGCCAACACCGGGGAGCTGTTTTTT.

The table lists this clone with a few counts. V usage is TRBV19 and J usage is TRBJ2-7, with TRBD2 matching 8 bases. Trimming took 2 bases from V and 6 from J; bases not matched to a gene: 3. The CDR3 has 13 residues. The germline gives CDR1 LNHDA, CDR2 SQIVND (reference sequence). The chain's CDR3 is CASSITGRGEQYF. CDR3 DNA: TGTGCCAGTAGTATAACCGGGAGGGGCGAGCAGTACTTC. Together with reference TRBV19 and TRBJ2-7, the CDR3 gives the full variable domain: DGGITQSPKYLFRKEGQNVTLSCEQNLNHDAMYWYRQDPGQGLRLIYYSQIVNDFQKGDIAEGYSVSREKKESFPLTVTSAQKNPTAFYLCASSITGRGEQYFGPGTRLTVT.

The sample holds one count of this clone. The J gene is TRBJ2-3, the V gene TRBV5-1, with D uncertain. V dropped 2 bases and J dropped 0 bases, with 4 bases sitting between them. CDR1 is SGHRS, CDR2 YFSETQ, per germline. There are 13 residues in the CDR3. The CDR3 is CASSFFSTDTQYF. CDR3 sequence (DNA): TGCGCCAGCAGCTTCTTTAGCACAGATACGCAGTATTTT.

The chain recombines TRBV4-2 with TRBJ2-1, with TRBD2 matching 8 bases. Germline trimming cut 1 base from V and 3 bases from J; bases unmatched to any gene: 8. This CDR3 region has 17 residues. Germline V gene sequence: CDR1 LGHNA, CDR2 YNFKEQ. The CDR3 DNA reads TGTGCCAGCAGCCAAGTATTCCTGCGGGGGGACTACAATGAGCAGTTCTTC. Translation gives CASSQVFLRGDYNEQFF.

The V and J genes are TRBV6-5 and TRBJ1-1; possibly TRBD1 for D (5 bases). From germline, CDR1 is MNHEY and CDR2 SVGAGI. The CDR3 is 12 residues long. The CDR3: CATLGGAYEAFF. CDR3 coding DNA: TGTGCGACACTCGGAGGGGCTTATGAAGCTTTCTTT.

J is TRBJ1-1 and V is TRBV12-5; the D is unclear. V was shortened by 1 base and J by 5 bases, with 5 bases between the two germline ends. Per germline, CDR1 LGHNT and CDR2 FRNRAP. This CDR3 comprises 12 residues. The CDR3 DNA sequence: TGTGCTAGTGGTTTGGAAGGAACTGAAGCTTTCTTT. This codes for CASGLEGTEAFF.

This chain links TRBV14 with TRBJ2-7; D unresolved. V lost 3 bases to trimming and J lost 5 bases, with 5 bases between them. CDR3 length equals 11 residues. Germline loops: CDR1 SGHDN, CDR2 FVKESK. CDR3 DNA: TGTGCCAGCAGCCATTTAGACGAGCAGTACTTC. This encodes CASSHLDEQYF.

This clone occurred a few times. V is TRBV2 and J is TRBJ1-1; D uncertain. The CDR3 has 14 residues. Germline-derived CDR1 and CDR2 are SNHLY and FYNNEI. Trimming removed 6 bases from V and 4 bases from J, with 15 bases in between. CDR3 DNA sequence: TGTGCCAGCAGGGACCCTACAAGGAGCACTGAAGCTTTCTTT. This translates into CASRDPTRSTEAFF. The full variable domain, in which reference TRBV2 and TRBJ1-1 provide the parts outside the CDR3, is EPEVTQTPSHQVTQMGQEVILRCVPISNHLYFYWYRQILGQKVEFLVSFYNNEISEKSEIFDDQFSVERPDGSNFTLKIRSTKLEDSAMYFCASRDPTRSTEAFFGQGTRLTVV.

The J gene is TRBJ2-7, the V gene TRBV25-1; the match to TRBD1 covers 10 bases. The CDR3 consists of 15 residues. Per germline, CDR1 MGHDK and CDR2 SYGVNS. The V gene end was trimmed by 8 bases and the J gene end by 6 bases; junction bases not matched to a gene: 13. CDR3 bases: TGTGCCAGCGGAGAGACTAAGACAGGGGGCGCCGAGCAGTACTTC. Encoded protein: CASGETKTGGAEQYF.

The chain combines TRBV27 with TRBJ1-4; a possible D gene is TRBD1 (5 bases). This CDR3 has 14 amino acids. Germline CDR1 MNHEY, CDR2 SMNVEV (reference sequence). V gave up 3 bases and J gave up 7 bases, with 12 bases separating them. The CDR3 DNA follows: TGTGCCAGCAGTTTTTCCCCAAGGGGTGAAAAACTGTTTTTT. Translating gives CASSFSPRGEKLFF.

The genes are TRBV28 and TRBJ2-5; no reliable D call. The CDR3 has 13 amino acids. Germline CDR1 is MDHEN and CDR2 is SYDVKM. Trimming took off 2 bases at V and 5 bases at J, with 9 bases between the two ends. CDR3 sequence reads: CASSLPRRETQYF. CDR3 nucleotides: TGTGCCAGCAGTTTACCCCGACGGGAGACCCAGTACTTC.

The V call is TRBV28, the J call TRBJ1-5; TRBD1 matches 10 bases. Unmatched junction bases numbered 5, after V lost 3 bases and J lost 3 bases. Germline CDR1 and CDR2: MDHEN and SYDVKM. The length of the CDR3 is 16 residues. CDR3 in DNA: TGTGCCAGCAGTTTCCCGGGACAGGGGTTCAATCAGCCCCAGCATTTT. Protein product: CASSFPGQGFNQPQHF. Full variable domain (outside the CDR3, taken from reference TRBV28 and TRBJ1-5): DVKVTQSSRYLVKRTGEKVFLECVQDMDHENMFWYRQDPGLGLRLIYFSYDVKMKEKGDIPEGYSVSREKKERFSLILESASTNQTSMYLCASSFPGQGFNQPQHFGDGTRLSIL.

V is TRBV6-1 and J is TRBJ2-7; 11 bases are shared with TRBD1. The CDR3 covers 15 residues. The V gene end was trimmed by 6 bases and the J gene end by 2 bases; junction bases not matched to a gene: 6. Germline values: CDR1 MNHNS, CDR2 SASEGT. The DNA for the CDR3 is TGTGCCAGCAGGAAGGGACAGGGGGAAACCTACGAGCAGTACTTC. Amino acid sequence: CASRKGQGETYEQYF.

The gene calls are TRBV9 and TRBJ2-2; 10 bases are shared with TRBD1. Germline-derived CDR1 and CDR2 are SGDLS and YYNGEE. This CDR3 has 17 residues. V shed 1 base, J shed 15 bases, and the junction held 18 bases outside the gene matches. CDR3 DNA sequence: TGTGCCAGCAGCGTAAGACAGGGGGCTTTGACCCGACCGTGGATGTTTTTT. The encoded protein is CASSVRQGALTRPWMFF.

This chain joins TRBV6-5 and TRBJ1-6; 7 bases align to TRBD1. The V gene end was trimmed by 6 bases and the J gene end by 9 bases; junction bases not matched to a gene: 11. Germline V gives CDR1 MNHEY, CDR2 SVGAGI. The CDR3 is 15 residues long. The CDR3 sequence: CASSTTGPGASPLHF. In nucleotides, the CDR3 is TGTGCCAGCAGCACGACAGGGCCCGGGGCTTCACCCCTCCACTTT.

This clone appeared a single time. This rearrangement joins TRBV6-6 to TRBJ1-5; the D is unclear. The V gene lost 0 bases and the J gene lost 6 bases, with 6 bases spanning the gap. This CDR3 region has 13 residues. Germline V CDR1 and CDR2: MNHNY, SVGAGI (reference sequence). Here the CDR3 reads CASSYSIGQPQHF. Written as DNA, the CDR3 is TGTGCCAGCAGTTACTCGATTGGTCAGCCCCAGCATTTT.

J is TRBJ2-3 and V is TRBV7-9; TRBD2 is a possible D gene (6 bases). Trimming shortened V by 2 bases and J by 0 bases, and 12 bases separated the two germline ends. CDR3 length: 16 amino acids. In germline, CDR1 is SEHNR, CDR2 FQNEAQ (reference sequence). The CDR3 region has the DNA TGTGCCAGCAGCTTACTTGCGGGGTCTAGCACAGATACGCAGTATTTT. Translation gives CASSLLAGSSTDTQYF. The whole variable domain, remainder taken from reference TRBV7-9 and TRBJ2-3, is DTGVSQNPRHKITKRGQNVTFRCDPISEHNRLYWYRQTLGQGPEFLTYFQNEAQLEKSRLLSDRFSAERPKGSFSTLEIQRTEQGDSAMYLCASSLLAGSSTDTQYFGPGTRLTVL.

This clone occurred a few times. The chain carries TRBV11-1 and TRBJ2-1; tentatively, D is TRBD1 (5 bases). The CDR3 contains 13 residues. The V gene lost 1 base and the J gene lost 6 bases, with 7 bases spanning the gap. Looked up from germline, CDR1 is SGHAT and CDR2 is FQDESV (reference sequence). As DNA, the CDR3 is TGTGCCAGCAGCTTAGGGGGCCTCAATGAGCAGTTCTTC. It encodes CASSLGGLNEQFF.

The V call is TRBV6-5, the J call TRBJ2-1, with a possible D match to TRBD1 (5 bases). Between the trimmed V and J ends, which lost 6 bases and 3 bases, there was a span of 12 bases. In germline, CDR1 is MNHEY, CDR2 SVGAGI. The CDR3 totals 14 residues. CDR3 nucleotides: TGTGCCAGCAGATTGGACACTAACTACAATGAGCAGTTCTTC. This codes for CASRLDTNYNEQFF.

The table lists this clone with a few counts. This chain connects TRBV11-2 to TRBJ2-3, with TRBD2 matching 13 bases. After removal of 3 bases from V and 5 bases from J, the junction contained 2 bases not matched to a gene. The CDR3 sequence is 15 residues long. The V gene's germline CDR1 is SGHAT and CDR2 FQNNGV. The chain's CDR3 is CASSLTSGRIDTQYF. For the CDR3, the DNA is TGTGCCAGCAGCTTGACTAGCGGGAGGATAGATACGCAGTATTTT.

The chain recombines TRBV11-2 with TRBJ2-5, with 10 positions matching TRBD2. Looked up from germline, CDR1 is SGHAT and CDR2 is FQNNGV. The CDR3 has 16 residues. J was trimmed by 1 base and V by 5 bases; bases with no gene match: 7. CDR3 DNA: TGTGCCAGCAGCCTCTGGACTAGCGGCCGCCAAGAGACCCAGTACTTC. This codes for CASSLWTSGRQETQYF.